Included here is one T cell receptor (beta chain) sequence, with context. Its cognate antigen is unknown. The TCR library protocol attached unique molecular identifiers to the individual cDNA molecules. TCRdb reprocessed the 5' RACE reads with MiXCR, giving one entry per CDR3 protein. The repertoire has about 66,000 distinct CDR3 sequences, 8% to 9.5% of them found once; the top ten carry roughly 3%. This sample is drawn from a study of early T cells in non-severe SARS-CoV-2 infection. At the level of the study: Sequencing targeted bulk RNA from unsorted whole blood, leaving chains unpaired. Findings and limits, study-wide: VDJdb-based annotation leaned toward anti-spike CD8 responses and missed private and CD4 specificities.

The sequenced sample consisted of whole blood. This sequence was found in an adult who was a healthcare worker with PCR-confirmed SARS-CoV-2 infection or an uninfected control (not recorded which).

The CDR3 bases are TGCAGCGTTCCGGCAACAACTGAAGCTTTCTTT. Its translation is CSVPATTEAFF. This sequence joins TRBV29-1 and TRBJ1-1; D gene ambiguous. V was clipped by 5 bases and J by 5 bases, with 9 bases between them. This CDR3 has 11 residues. Looked up from germline, CDR1 is SQVTM and CDR2 is ANQGSEA.